There are many counts of the clone carrying this T cell receptor (beta chain). The sample's time point: blood at routine non-recurrence follow-up after resection. The data were taken from a study of spatial heterogeneity in lung cancer. Each CDR3 protein gets one entry after TCRdb re-called the 5' RACE reads with MiXCR. Among 110,000 or so distinct CDR3 sequences listed, 11% were seen once. V lost 5 bases, J lost 6 bases, and 5 bases stayed unmatched. The length of the CDR3 is 13 residues. Germline V gives CDR1 SGHRS, CDR2 YFSETQ. The sequences come from PBMCs, collected at follow-up. The receptor's source is a female donor with early-stage non-small cell lung cancer. This chain joins TRBV5-1 and TRBJ2-1; 7 bases are a match to TRBD2. CDR3 coding DNA: TGCGCCAGCAGGGCTAGCGGTTCCAATGAGCAGTTCTTC. It codes for CASRASGSNEQFF.